The 10 T cell receptor beta chains below were found in one sample sequenced in a study of CD8+CD57+ T cells in acquired aplastic anemia. It was genomic DNA that served as the template for profiling TCR beta VDJ and CDR3. MiXCR was run by TCRdb on the reads, yielding one entry per CDR3 protein. The repertoire holds 250,000 to 300,000 distinct CDR3 sequences, 45% to 65% seen once, with 1.3% in the top ten. Whoever was chosen for sequencing had shown CD8+CD57+ cell expansion by flow cytometry. The sample taken for sequencing was sorted CD4+, CD8+, or CD8+CD57+ T cells (not recorded which) from PBMCs. The receptors stem from a human donor with aplastic anemia.

The chain couples TRBV7-3 to TRBJ1-2, with D hard to call. Germline V lookup: CDR1 SGHTA, CDR2 FQGTGA. V was shortened by 7 bases and J by 3 bases, with 12 bases between the two germline ends. The CDR3 totals 13 residues. CDR3 in amino acids: CASNYVVDYGYTF. In DNA form, the CDR3 reads TGTGCCAGCAACTATGTGGTTGACTATGGCTACACCTTC.

This clonotype was seen repeatedly, ten times or more. The V call is TRBV20-1, the J call TRBJ2-5; maybe TRBD2 (7 bases). Trimming took 5 bases from V and 5 from J, leaving 15 bases between them. The CDR3 has 13 residues. The germline V gene has CDR1 DFQATT and CDR2 SNEGSKA (reference sequence). In DNA, the CDR3 is TGCAGTGCTCCCGAGGGGGGGATGGAGACCCAGTACTTC. Encoded protein: CSAPEGGMETQYF.

This rearrangement joins TRBV27 to TRBJ2-7; TRBD2 might be the D (6 bases). The CDR3 extends over 15 amino acids. Germline V gene data show CDR1 as MNHEY and CDR2 as SMNVEV (reference sequence). Deletions cut 5 bases from V and 0 bases from J, with 14 bases between. CDR3 protein: CASSPEAGSSYEQYF. The CDR3 bases are TGTGCCAGCAGTCCGGAAGCCGGGAGCTCCTACGAGCAGTACTTC.

This clonotype showed up many times. The chain uses TRBV29-1 and TRBJ1-2, with D unclear. The V gene lost 3 bases and the J gene lost 5 bases, with 16 bases spanning the gap. Looked up from germline, CDR1 is SQVTM and CDR2 is ANQGSEA. This CDR3 spans 14 amino acids. The CDR3 region is CSVEFRGFPYGYTF. CDR3 nucleotide sequence: TGCAGCGTTGAGTTCCGGGGATTTCCATATGGCTACACCTTC.

The chain links TRBV24-1 to TRBJ2-7, with D unresolved. V lost 9 bases and J lost 4, with 6 bases in between. The CDR3 covers 10 residues. Germline CDR1 and CDR2: KGHDR and SFDVKD. The CDR3, as DNA: TGTGCCACCGGACGTTACGAGCAGTACTTC. Translated, it gives CATGRYEQYF.

This clonotype has only a few counts. The rearrangement links TRBV20-1 to TRBJ1-1; no reliable D call. V shed 6 bases and J shed 11 bases, with 19 bases lying between them. Germline CDR1 reads DFQATT; CDR2 reads SNEGSKA (reference sequence). The CDR3 sequence is 12 residues long. Here the CDR3 reads CSASSEASGAFF. CDR3 nucleotides: TGCAGTGCCAGTTCCGAGGCTTCAGGTGCTTTCTTT.

This rearrangement joins TRBV12-3 or TRBV12-4 to TRBJ2-7; 12 bases line up with TRBD2. This CDR3 comprises 15 residues. After removal of 4 bases from V and 3 bases from J, the junction contained 4 bases not matched to a gene. The CDR3 is CASSSTSGRVYEQYF. Written as DNA, the CDR3 is TGTGCCAGCAGTTCGACTAGCGGGAGAGTCTACGAGCAGTACTTC.

This clonotype was seen more than once but under ten times. The genes are TRBV25-1 and TRBJ1-2; tentative D call: TRBD1 (5 bases). The ends were cut back, 6 bases at V and 3 bases at J, with 17 bases in the middle. The CDR3 is 15 amino acids. Germline lookup yields CDR1 MGHDK and CDR2 SYGVNS. The CDR3 DNA is TGTGCCAGCAGAGCAACAGGAGCGGAAGACTATGGCTACACCTTC. Translating it yields CASRATGAEDYGYTF.

V gene TRBV15 combines with J gene TRBJ2-1, with 13 bases aligning to TRBD2. Germline CDR1 is LNHNV and CDR2 is YYDKDF (reference sequence). The CDR3 sequence is 15 residues long. Trimming at V came to 4 bases and at J to 6 bases, leaving 3 bases not matched to a gene. CDR3 in amino acids: CATSKTSGGANEQFF. CDR3 in DNA: TGTGCCACCAGCAAAACTAGCGGGGGGGCCAATGAGCAGTTCTTC.

V is TRBV15 and J is TRBJ1-5; TRBD1 aligns across 10 bases. CDR3 length equals 19 residues. CDR1 and CDR2 (germline): LNHNV, YYDKDF (reference sequence). With 5 bases clipped from V and 2 bases from J, the junction kept 15 bases outside the gene matches. CDR3 in amino acids: CATSRTGTGAPLGNQPQHF. CDR3 nucleotide sequence: TGTGCCACCAGCCGTACCGGGACAGGGGCCCCCTTGGGCAATCAGCCCCAGCATTTT.